This passage covers 2 T cell receptor beta chains from one sample sequenced in a study of T cells in tumors after PD-1 blockade. The method was immunoSEQ multiplex PCR; TCRdb's version includes in-frame clones alone and lacks a portion of them. The sample includes 13,000 to 15,000 clones, about 80% of them seen just once. This specimen consisted of PBMCs, obtained after anti-PD-1 treatment. These receptors all come from a human donor with basal cell carcinoma.

The J gene is TRBJ2-6, the V gene TRBV19; perhaps D is TRBD1 or TRBD2 (6 bases each). V was cut by 0 bases and J by 2 bases, with 14 bases left in between. CDR1 LNHDA and CDR2 SQIVND come from the germline V gene (reference sequence). The CDR3 extends over 18 amino acids. In DNA form, the CDR3 reads TGTGCCAGTAGTATAGATCACGGGGGCAGTCCTGGGGCCAACGTCCTGACTTTC. It codes for CASSIDHGGSPGANVLTF.

This clone occurred once. Other DNA sequences in this specimen translate into the identical CDR3. V and J are TRBV9 and TRBJ2-5; possible D gene TRBD2, 5 bases. The CDR3 contains 14 residues. V gave up 0 bases and J gave up 1 base, with 7 bases separating them. Germline assignment: CDR1 SGDLS and CDR2 YYNGEE. Here the CDR3 DNA reads TGTGCCAGCAGCGTAGAAGCGGCCCAAGAGACCCAGTACTTC. Encoded protein: CASSVEAAQETQYF.